This is a list of T cell receptor beta chains from one sample in a study of OX40 agonist ivuxolimab in advanced cancers. Measured with immunoSEQ multiplex PCR; TCRdb has only the in-frame clones, and not every one. The sample comprises about 69,000 clones, approximately 86% of which are singletons, and less than 3.5% rests with the top ten. The specimen comprised CD4+ or CD8+ T cells sorted from blood, sampled in a trial of the OX40 agonist ivuxolimab. These receptors originate from an adult with an advanced solid tumor such as melanoma, head and neck, liver or kidney cancer. Both conserved end residues are part of each CDR3. D genes are given only for firm matches. Where a row states a size, it is once, few, many or the class of an expanded clone; other rows omit it.

cdr3_nt,cdr3_aa,v_call,clone_size,j_call,d_call
TGTGCCTGGAGTGTACGGGAAAAACTGTTTTTT,CAWSVREKLFF,TRBV30,few,TRBJ1-4,NA
TGTGCCAGCAGTCAGGACAGGGACTACGAGCAGTACTTC,CASSQDRDYEQYF,TRBV6-5,NA,TRBJ2-7,TRBD1
TGTGCCAGTAGTCAACAGGGGGCAGGACGAGAGACCCAGTACTTC,CASSQQGAGRETQYF,TRBV19,NA,TRBJ2-5,TRBD1
TGTGCCAGTAGTCTAGCGGGAGCGTCAGGAACGCAGTATTTT,CASSLAGASGTQYF,TRBV19,NA,TRBJ2-3,TRBD2
TGTGCCAGCAGCGAAGGGACTAGCGGTAACACAGATACGCAGTATTTT,CASSEGTSGNTDTQYF,TRBV7-9,once,TRBJ2-3,TRBD2
TGTGCCAGCAGCCCGAGGTCCATCCAAGAGACCCAGTACTTC,CASSPRSIQETQYF,TRBV7-9,NA,TRBJ2-5,NA
TGTGCCAGCAGCCAAGATGGTACAAGTGTCTATGGCTACACCTTC,CASSQDGTSVYGYTF,TRBV4-2,NA,TRBJ1-2,NA
TGCGCCAGCAGCTTGGCCGCCCGGATACGACAAGAGACCCAGTACTTC,CASSLAARIRQETQYF,TRBV5-1,NA,TRBJ2-5,NA
TGTGCCAGCAGCCCGGGCGGGTCTAACTATGGCTACACCTTC,CASSPGGSNYGYTF,TRBV6-1,NA,TRBJ1-2,NA
TGTGCCAGCAGTTTCCGGACGGTTGGCGGGGAGCTGTTTTTT,CASSFRTVGGELFF,TRBV28,NA,TRBJ2-2,NA
TGTGCCAGTAGTATAGATGGTGGGACTAGCACAGATACGCAGTATTTT,CASSIDGGTSTDTQYF,TRBV19,few,TRBJ2-3,NA
TGTGCCAGCAGCCCGGGACTAGCGGGCTACAATGAGCAGTTCTTC,CASSPGLAGYNEQFF,TRBV11-2,NA,TRBJ2-1,TRBD2
TGTGCCAGCAGCGACAACGTCCAGGCCAAAAACATTCAGTACTTC,CASSDNVQAKNIQYF,TRBV6-6,NA,TRBJ2-4,NA
TGTGCCTGGAGTGAGCAGGACAATCAGCCCCAGCATTTT,CAWSEQDNQPQHF,TRBV30,once,TRBJ1-5,NA
TGTGCCAGCACCTCCCCCGCAGGGGTAAACACCGGGGAGCTGTTTTTT,CASTSPAGVNTGELFF,TRBV6-6,NA,TRBJ2-2,NA
TGTGCTAGTGGAGACACACCTAAAGCTTTCTTT,CASGDTPKAFF,TRBV12-5,NA,TRBJ1-1,NA
TGTGCCAGCAGCTTAGTGGGCTTACAAGAGACCCAGTACTTC,CASSLVGLQETQYF,TRBV7-2,NA,TRBJ2-5,NA
TGTGCCAGCAGCTTACCTTCAACGGGAGGTTTACAGACCCAGTACTTC,CASSLPSTGGLQTQYF,TRBV11-2,NA,TRBJ2-5,TRBD2
TGCGCCAGCAGCCAAGACTCCGGGGAGCTGTTTTTT,CASSQDSGELFF,TRBV4-3,NA,TRBJ2-2,NA
TGTGCCAGCAGCCTTACCACAGGGCAGTCTGGGGCCAACGTCCTGACTTTC,CASSLTTGQSGANVLTF,TRBV7-3,NA,TRBJ2-6,NA
TGTGCCAGCAGCTTAGTCAGCGGGGGGGCCTACGAGCAGTACTTC,CASSLVSGGAYEQYF,TRBV11-2,NA,TRBJ2-7,TRBD2
TGTGCCAGCAGCCCCGGGGGGGTTACTGAAGCTTTCTTT,CASSPGGVTEAFF,TRBV6-4,once,TRBJ1-1,NA
TGTGCCAGCAGCTCCCTCTTTCCGGACAATACTGAAGCTTTCTTT,CASSSLFPDNTEAFF,TRBV7-9,NA,TRBJ1-1,NA
TGCAGCGTTGGGGGGCAGGAAAAACTGTTTTTT,CSVGGQEKLFF,TRBV29-1,NA,TRBJ1-4,NA
TGTGCCAGTAGAAGGACAGGGGAGAACGAGCAGTACTTC,CASRRTGENEQYF,TRBV19,NA,TRBJ2-7,TRBD1
TGTGCCAGCTCACCAGAGGGCGGGGAGCCAGATACGCAGTATTTT,CASSPEGGEPDTQYF,TRBV18,NA,TRBJ2-3,NA
TGTGCCAGTAATAAGGATCGGCGCAATCAGCCCCAGCATTTT,CASNKDRRNQPQHF,TRBV19,NA,TRBJ1-5,NA
TGTGCCATCAGTGGTGGAGGACAGGGGGCTAGCTACGAGCAGTACTTC,CAISGGGQGASYEQYF,TRBV10-3,NA,TRBJ2-7,TRBD1
TGTGCCAGCAGTCTGGGACAGGGCGGCAATCAGCCCCAGCATTTT,CASSLGQGGNQPQHF,TRBV28,NA,TRBJ1-5,TRBD1
TGTGCCAGCAGCTCTGGGACAGGGGTCGGTGGCTACACCTTC,CASSSGTGVGGYTF,TRBV7-9,NA,TRBJ1-2,TRBD1
TGTGCCAGCAGTTCATTCTGGGACAGCACCTACGAGCAGTACTTC,CASSSFWDSTYEQYF,TRBV6-7,NA,TRBJ2-7,TRBD1
TGTGCCAGCAGGGGACCTACCTACGAGCAGTACTTC,CASRGPTYEQYF,TRBV28,NA,TRBJ2-7,NA
TGTGCCAGTAGTATACAGGGAGGCGAGCAGTACTTC,CASSIQGGEQYF,TRBV19,NA,TRBJ2-7,NA
TGTGCCATTTCACTGTCTGGGGCCAACGTCCTGACTTTC,CAISLSGANVLTF,TRBV6-1,NA,TRBJ2-6,NA
TGCGCCAGCAGCTACGCCGCCTCGGTCGGCTATGGCTACACCTTC,CASSYAASVGYGYTF,TRBV5-1,NA,TRBJ1-2,NA
TGTGCCAGCAGCGGCCGGGACAGGGGTTTTGGCTACACCTTC,CASSGRDRGFGYTF,TRBV5-6,NA,TRBJ1-2,TRBD1
TGTGCCAGCAGCTTGAACGGGGCGCGGTCACCCCTCCACTTT,CASSLNGARSPLHF,TRBV5-4,NA,TRBJ1-6,NA
TGTGCCAGCAGCCTCAGGACAGGGAGCAATGAGCAGTTCTTC,CASSLRTGSNEQFF,TRBV9,NA,TRBJ2-1,TRBD1
TGTGCCAGTACCCACGGCGGCAATGAGCAGTTCTTC,CASTHGGNEQFF,TRBV19,few,TRBJ2-1,NA
TGTGCCAGCAGTAACCTAGCGGGAGTTTACGAGCAGTACTTC,CASSNLAGVYEQYF,TRBV6-6,NA,TRBJ2-7,TRBD2